These T cell receptor beta chains were read from a single sample in a study of blood T cell repertoires in COVID-19. This table comes from immunoSEQ multiplex PCR, and its TCRdb copy is limited to in-frame clones, with some not included. The sample has some 110,000 clones, approximately 85% seen once. The sequenced material came from peripheral blood. The receptors originated from a man aged 70-80 years with acute or convalescent COVID-19. Each CDR3 is given with its conserved first and last residue. Each record gives: CDR3 protein, CDR3 DNA, J gene, clone size, V gene, D gene. A D gene is named only where the DNA matches it firmly. Clone size is given for some rows only: seen once, a few or many times, or a class if the clone is expanded.

CDR3 protein: CATSRDRRGRLPPTGELFF; CDR3 DNA: TGTGCCACCAGCAGAGATCGAAGGGGGCGCCTCCCCCCCACCGGGGAGCTGTTTTTT; J gene: TRBJ2-2; clone size: -; V gene: TRBV15; D gene: TRBD1
CDR3 protein: CASSVIGQGPNQPQHF; CDR3 DNA: TGTGCCAGCAGTGTAATCGGACAGGGGCCCAATCAGCCCCAGCATTTT; J gene: TRBJ1-5; clone size: once; V gene: TRBV28; D gene: TRBD1
CDR3 protein: CASSESNSDEQFF; CDR3 DNA: TGCGCCAGCAGTGAGTCGAATAGCGATGAGCAGTTCTTC; J gene: TRBJ2-1; clone size: -; V gene: TRBV10-1; D gene: -
CDR3 protein: CASSFAGAPRDEQYF; CDR3 DNA: TGCGCCAGCAGCTTTGCGGGGGCTCCTCGAGACGAGCAGTACTTC; J gene: TRBJ2-7; clone size: -; V gene: TRBV5-1; D gene: -
CDR3 protein: CASRTSGGQAFF; CDR3 DNA: TGTGCCAGCAGGACCTCCGGGGGGCAAGCTTTCTTT; J gene: TRBJ1-1; clone size: -; V gene: TRBV6-6; D gene: -
CDR3 protein: CAWSAGTGGQDEQFF; CDR3 DNA: TGTGCCTGGAGTGCCGGGACAGGGGGGCAGGATGAGCAGTTCTTC; J gene: TRBJ2-1; clone size: -; V gene: TRBV30; D gene: TRBD1
CDR3 protein: CASSLASGQRATEAFF; CDR3 DNA: TGCGCCAGCAGCTTGGCTTCGGGACAGAGGGCCACTGAAGCTTTCTTT; J gene: TRBJ1-1; clone size: -; V gene: TRBV5-1; D gene: TRBD1
CDR3 protein: CAIGEAGANVLTF; CDR3 DNA: TGTGCCATCGGGGAGGCTGGGGCCAACGTCCTGACTTTC; J gene: TRBJ2-6; clone size: -; V gene: TRBV10-3; D gene: -
CDR3 protein: CASSSMDRNNSPLHF; CDR3 DNA: TGTGCCAGCAGTTCCATGGACAGAAATAATTCACCCCTCCACTTT; J gene: TRBJ1-6; clone size: few; V gene: TRBV6-5; D gene: -
CDR3 protein: CAWSVGTGRNQPQHF; CDR3 DNA: TGTGCCTGGAGTGTCGGGACAGGGCGTAATCAGCCCCAGCATTTT; J gene: TRBJ1-5; clone size: -; V gene: TRBV30; D gene: TRBD1
CDR3 protein: CASSQSDGGLAGWDNEQFF; CDR3 DNA: TGTGCCAGCAGCCAGAGTGACGGGGGACTAGCGGGGTGGGACAATGAGCAGTTCTTC; J gene: TRBJ2-1; clone size: -; V gene: TRBV3-1/TRBV3-2; D gene: TRBD2
CDR3 protein: CASSGGRGPDEQYF; CDR3 DNA: TGTGCCAGCAGCGGTGGCAGGGGGCCAGACGAGCAGTACTTC; J gene: TRBJ2-7; clone size: -; V gene: TRBV25-1; D gene: TRBD1
CDR3 protein: CASSLSQGVAEAFF; CDR3 DNA: TGTGCCAGCAGTTTATCACAGGGGGTGGCTGAAGCTTTCTTT; J gene: TRBJ1-1; clone size: -; V gene: TRBV27; D gene: TRBD1
CDR3 protein: CASSRTGGGETQYF; CDR3 DNA: TGTGCCAGCAGTAGGACAGGGGGCGGGGAGACCCAGTACTTC; J gene: TRBJ2-5; clone size: -; V gene: TRBV28; D gene: TRBD1
CDR3 protein: CAWSVRGHSGYTF; CDR3 DNA: TGTGCCTGGAGTGTACGCGGCCACTCTGGCTACACCTTC; J gene: TRBJ1-2; clone size: -; V gene: TRBV30; D gene: -
CDR3 protein: CASSQLTSGKGDTQYF; CDR3 DNA: TGTGCCAGCAGCCAGCTAACTAGCGGCAAGGGAGATACGCAGTATTTT; J gene: TRBJ2-3; clone size: -; V gene: TRBV3-1/TRBV3-2; D gene: TRBD2
CDR3 protein: CSASRGPTNEKLFF; CDR3 DNA: TGCAGTGCTAGTCGTGGGCCAACTAATGAAAAACTGTTTTTT; J gene: TRBJ1-4; clone size: -; V gene: TRBV20-1; D gene: -